This T cell receptor (beta chain) was profiled in a study of blood T cell repertoires in COVID-19 (dated by TCRdb to 2020 to 2022). The study in broad terms: Samples covering the acute and convalescent phases of COVID-19 were provided by collaborators in the United States, Italy and Spain. The repertoires were released in a freely available public database intended as a resource for research on the immune response to SARS-CoV-2. Samples came from the ongoing ImmuneRACE study (first 160 participants) plus 1,254 subjects from 6 global collaborators. The material from the prospective study consisted of cDNA or gDNA derived from T cells, B-cell-depleted T cells, or PBMCs. HLA class I and class II types, where available, came from metadata supplied by the sample provider rather than from assay-based typing. Nearly every sample came with metadata listing a de-identified subject ID, COVID-19 status, age in years and sex. Deeply sampled blood TCRbeta repertoires from subjects exposed to, actively infected with, or recovered from COVID-19 were included in the dataset. Here is what the overall study found, with its caveats: How much clinical and demographic metadata was included differed by source and by participant, and the metadata was provided uncurated.

Turning to this clone: The antigen it binds to is not known. No much larger clone is present one base from it, and per-base qualities are unavailable.

Collaborating institutions collected whole blood in K2EDTA tubes following their own protocols. For TCRbeta analysis, collaborators shipped samples in one of three forms: frozen whole blood, isolated PBMCs, or DNA extracted from either of those sample types. TCRbeta CDR3 regions were amplified from genomic DNA by means of the immunoSEQ Assay, a bias-controlled multiplex PCR. Under the source paper's analysis protocol: Within the assay, amplification of reference gene primers was used to estimate how many nucleated cells each sample contained. To quantify the absolute abundance of each unique TCRbeta CDR3 rearrangement, sequence reads were collapsed and filtered. Productive Simpson clonality was computed per sample as the square root of Simpson's diversity index over productive rearrangements. TCRdb carries this immuneACCESS record with in-frame sequences only. Its versions omit some clonotypes, under half of them owing to an unresolved V gene in the studies checked, with the rest unexplained. That table is the source of V, J and clone size, and D and trimming were worked out from the DNA. Present in this sample are 150,000 to 200,000 clones, around 74% of which were seen just once. The top ten constitute 2.5% to 3.5% of the sample.

The junction carries 10 bases between V and J, which are trimmed by 8 bases and 0 bases respectively. From the cysteine up to the phenylalanine, the CDR3 has a length of 14 residues. Only the CDR3 portion is preserved as DNA: 42 bases, with reading frame beginning at the first base. The germline V gene supplies CDR1 MDHEN and CDR2 SYDVKM. The chain joins TRBV28 to TRBJ1-4; no confident D gene assignment can be made. The receptor was isolated from a woman older than 75 with acute or convalescent COVID-19. The sample comprised peripheral blood. This receptor has the CDR3 CASEKLSTNEKLFF. The nucleotide sequence is given as TGTGCCAGCGAGAAACTCTCAACTAATGAAAAACTGTTTTTT.